What follows is one TCR beta chain and its context. The data are from a study of blood T cell repertoires in COVID-19. The CDR3 sequence is 16 residues long. Trimming pared 2 bases from V and 4 bases from J, leaving 15 bases between. Looked up from germline, CDR1 is SGDLS and CDR2 is YYNGEE. Produced via immunoSEQ multiplex PCR; TCRdb's table is partial and in-frame only. The sample consists of 200,000 to 250,000 clones, 80% to 90% of them appearing once. This clonotype was sampled from a man between 18 and 35 years old with active or convalescent COVID-19. Material for sequencing was peripheral blood. The rearrangement joins TRBV9 to TRBJ2-2; TRBD2 is a possible D gene (6 bases). CDR3: CASSVRRGISTGELFF. The CDR3 DNA follows: TGTGCCAGCAGCGTCCGTCGGGGGATTTCCACCGGGGAGCTGTTTTTT. The whole variable domain, remainder taken from reference TRBV9 and TRBJ2-2, is DSGVTQTPKHLITATGQRVTLRCSPRSGDLSVYWYQQSLDQGLQFLIQYYNGEERAKGNILERFSAQQFPDLHSELNLSSLELGDSALYFCASSVRRGISTGELFFGEGSRLTVL.